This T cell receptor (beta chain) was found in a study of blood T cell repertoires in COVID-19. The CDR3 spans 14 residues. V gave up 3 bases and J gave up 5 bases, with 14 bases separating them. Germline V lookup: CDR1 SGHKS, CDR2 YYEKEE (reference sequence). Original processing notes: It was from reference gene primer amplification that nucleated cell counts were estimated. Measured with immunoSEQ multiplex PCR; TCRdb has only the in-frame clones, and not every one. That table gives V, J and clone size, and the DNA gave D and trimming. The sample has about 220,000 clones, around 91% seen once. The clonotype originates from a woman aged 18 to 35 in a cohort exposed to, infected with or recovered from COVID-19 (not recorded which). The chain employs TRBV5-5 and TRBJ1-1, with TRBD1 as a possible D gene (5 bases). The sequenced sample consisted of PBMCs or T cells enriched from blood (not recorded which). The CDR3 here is CASSSQWTRTEAFF. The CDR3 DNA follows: TGTGCCAGCAGCTCTCAGTGGACAAGGACTGAAGCTTTCTTT.